This entry concerns a single TCR beta chain. This record belongs to a study of T cell responses to AZD1222 COVID-19 vaccine. The CDR3 is 15 amino acids. Germline lookup yields CDR1 LNHNV and CDR2 YYDKDF (reference sequence). V was shortened by 1 base and J by 6 bases, with 16 bases between the two germline ends. Sequencing was performed with immunoSEQ multiplex PCR; in TCRdb, only in-frame clones are kept and a portion is missing. The table lists about 99,000 clones, about 94% of them singletons. The specimen comprised peripheral blood, sampled on day 0 of AZD1222 vaccination. The receptor was derived from an adult in good health. The genes are TRBV15 and TRBJ2-7; possibly TRBD1 for D (5 bases). The CDR3 nucleotides are TGTGCCACCAGCAGAGCACCAATAGGGGAAAGCGAGCAGTACTTC. As protein: CATSRAPIGESEQYF.